The rows below give T cell receptor beta chains drawn from one sample of a study of T cell responses to AZD1222 COVID-19 vaccine. The repertoire was sequenced with immunoSEQ multiplex PCR; TCRdb's copy has only in-frame clones and lacks some. The table has approximately 110,000 clones, around 87% seen once. Sequences were derived from peripheral blood, sampled on day 0 of AZD1222 vaccination. The source is an adult in good health. The CDR3 runs from the conserved cysteine through the conserved F or W. The order of the fields is clone size, D gene, V gene, J gene, CDR3 DNA, CDR3 protein. The D gene is left open where the match is weak. Clone size appears in some rows only: once, few, many, or a class for an expanded clone.

clone_size: once
d_call: .
v_call: TRBV7-9
j_call: TRBJ1-1
cdr3_nt: TGTGCCAGCAGATACGGGACGGAAAACACTGAAGCTTTCTTT
cdr3_aa: CASRYGTENTEAFF

clone_size: .
d_call: .
v_call: TRBV5-5
j_call: TRBJ2-3
cdr3_nt: TGTGCCAGCAGCTTACGGGAGAGCACAGATACGCAGTATTTT
cdr3_aa: CASSLRESTDTQYF

clone_size: .
d_call: TRBD2
v_call: TRBV4-1
j_call: TRBJ2-3
cdr3_nt: TGCGCCAGCAGCCAAGACCCCCAGCGGGGGGGCCTGTCCGATACGCAGTATTTT
cdr3_aa: CASSQDPQRGGLSDTQYF

clone_size: .
d_call: TRBD1
v_call: TRBV19
j_call: TRBJ1-2
cdr3_nt: TGTGCCAGTAGTGTCCTCGGAAGCCGGATTTCGACAGGGGGCTATGGCTACACCTTC
cdr3_aa: CASSVLGSRISTGGYGYTF

clone_size: .
d_call: .
v_call: TRBV5-1
j_call: TRBJ2-1
cdr3_nt: TGCGCCAGCAGCACTCAGAGGCAAGGGGGGAGCTACAATGAGCAGTTCTTC
cdr3_aa: CASSTQRQGGSYNEQFF

clone_size: .
d_call: .
v_call: TRBV29-1
j_call: TRBJ1-4
cdr3_nt: TGCAGCGTTACCACCCCTGGGGAAAAACTGTTTTTT
cdr3_aa: CSVTTPGEKLFF

clone_size: .
d_call: .
v_call: TRBV4-2
j_call: TRBJ2-5
cdr3_nt: TGTGCCAGCAGCCAAGATTGGACCCCGGGTGTGGCCCAGTACTTC
cdr3_aa: CASSQDWTPGVAQYF

clone_size: few
d_call: .
v_call: TRBV19
j_call: TRBJ1-2
cdr3_nt: TGTGCCAGTAGTATCCGCGACACATTAGCCGGCTATGGCTACACCTTC
cdr3_aa: CASSIRDTLAGYGYTF

clone_size: .
d_call: .
v_call: TRBV6-1
j_call: TRBJ1-5
cdr3_nt: TGTGCCAGCAGTGAATTTAGAGCTCAGCCCCAGCATTTT
cdr3_aa: CASSEFRAQPQHF

clone_size: .
d_call: TRBD1
v_call: TRBV19
j_call: TRBJ1-1
cdr3_nt: TGTGCCAGTACCACTGAAGGGGGCGCGTGGACTGAAGCTTTCTTT
cdr3_aa: CASTTEGGAWTEAFF

clone_size: .
d_call: .
v_call: TRBV7-9
j_call: TRBJ1-3
cdr3_nt: TGTGCCAGCATTAGAGGGAACTCTGGAAACACCATATATTTT
cdr3_aa: CASIRGNSGNTIYF

clone_size: .
d_call: .
v_call: TRBV27
j_call: TRBJ1-1
cdr3_nt: TGTGCCAGCAGTTTAGGCCTTACATTGAACACTGAAGCTTTCTTT
cdr3_aa: CASSLGLTLNTEAFF

clone_size: .
d_call: TRBD1
v_call: TRBV6-5
j_call: TRBJ2-7
cdr3_nt: TGTGCCAGCAGTTACCGGGACAGGACCTACGAGCAGTACTTC
cdr3_aa: CASSYRDRTYEQYF

clone_size: .
d_call: .
v_call: TRBV13
j_call: TRBJ2-7
cdr3_nt: TGTGCCAGCAGCCTAGGCAGGGGTGCGTCCGAGCAGTACTTC
cdr3_aa: CASSLGRGASEQYF

clone_size: .
d_call: TRBD2
v_call: TRBV10-1
j_call: TRBJ2-1
cdr3_nt: TGCGCCAGCAGGGAGCGGGGGAGCAATGAGCAGTTCTTC
cdr3_aa: CASRERGSNEQFF

clone_size: .
d_call: TRBD1
v_call: TRBV2
j_call: TRBJ1-1
cdr3_nt: TGTGCCAGCAGGTGGACAGGGAACACTGAAGCTTTCTTT
cdr3_aa: CASRWTGNTEAFF

clone_size: once
d_call: .
v_call: TRBV6-1
j_call: TRBJ1-1
cdr3_nt: TGTGCCAGCAGTGAATCAGGGATTGGGACTGAAGCTTTCTTT
cdr3_aa: CASSESGIGTEAFF

clone_size: .
d_call: .
v_call: TRBV6-2/TRBV6-3
j_call: TRBJ1-2
cdr3_nt: TGTGCCAGCAGTCCCAGGAGGAGATATGGCTACACCTTC
cdr3_aa: CASSPRRRYGYTF

clone_size: .
d_call: .
v_call: TRBV19
j_call: TRBJ1-1
cdr3_nt: TGTGCCAGTAGTATAGCCAGTGTCACTGAAGCTTTCTTT
cdr3_aa: CASSIASVTEAFF

clone_size: .
d_call: TRBD1
v_call: TRBV4-3
j_call: TRBJ1-2
cdr3_nt: TGCGCCAGCAGCCCCAGGACAGGGGGCTATGGCTACACCTTC
cdr3_aa: CASSPRTGGYGYTF

clone_size: once
d_call: TRBD1
v_call: TRBV5-8
j_call: TRBJ2-7
cdr3_nt: TGTGCCAGCAGCTTAGGACAGGGGGGGACCTACGAGCAGTACTTC
cdr3_aa: CASSLGQGGTYEQYF

clone_size: .
d_call: .
v_call: TRBV19
j_call: TRBJ1-5
cdr3_nt: TGTGCCAGTAGTATCCGGTCGGGGACAAGCAATCAGCCCCAGCATTTT
cdr3_aa: CASSIRSGTSNQPQHF

clone_size: .
d_call: .
v_call: TRBV5-1
j_call: TRBJ2-3
cdr3_nt: TGCGCCAGCAGCTTGGCCGGCATTGGTAGGTCAGATACGCAGTATTTT
cdr3_aa: CASSLAGIGRSDTQYF

clone_size: .
d_call: .
v_call: TRBV6-5
j_call: TRBJ1-1
cdr3_nt: TGTGCCAGCACCTATGGGGGGGAGGGCACTGAAGCTTTCTTT
cdr3_aa: CASTYGGEGTEAFF

clone_size: .
d_call: .
v_call: TRBV5-6
j_call: TRBJ2-1
cdr3_nt: TGTGCCAGCAGCGACCTCGGGGGAAGGTCCTACAATGAGCAGTTCTTC
cdr3_aa: CASSDLGGRSYNEQFF

clone_size: .
d_call: .
v_call: TRBV18
j_call: TRBJ1-2
cdr3_nt: TGTGCCAGCTCCCCCGGGCAGAACTATGGCTACACCTTC
cdr3_aa: CASSPGQNYGYTF

clone_size: .
d_call: TRBD2
v_call: TRBV2
j_call: TRBJ2-7
cdr3_nt: TGTGCCAGCAAACTAGCGGGGGCTTACGAGCAGTACTTC
cdr3_aa: CASKLAGAYEQYF

clone_size: .
d_call: TRBD1
v_call: TRBV6-4
j_call: TRBJ1-3
cdr3_nt: TGTGCCAGCAGTGATAGGGACAGGGGTTGCCCTCCCTCTGTGGACACCATATATTTT
cdr3_aa: CASSDRDRGCPPSVDTIYF